This passage covers 32 T cell receptor beta chains from one sample sequenced in a study of beta chain features in type 1 diabetes. Of the isolated RNA, all was reverse transcribed, and so the sequenced material was expressed TCRB transcripts. Generated by immunoSEQ multiplex PCR, the TCRdb table keeps only in-frame clones and is missing some. The sample carries about 160,000 clones, about 8.5% recorded once. Specimen: central memory CD4+ T cells from blood. The receptor set was obtained from a man younger than 35 in good health.

A few counts support this clone. Other DNA sequences within the sample encode an identical CDR3. CDR3 DNA: TGTGCCAGCAGCGTATTGGGCGACACTGAAGCTTTCTTT. It translates to CASSVLGDTEAFF. The chain uses TRBV9 and TRBJ1-1; D gene ambiguous. The CDR3 loop spans 13 amino acids. The ends were cut back, 1 base at V and 3 bases at J, with 7 bases in the middle. Per germline, CDR1 SGDLS and CDR2 YYNGEE.

This clone has just a few counts. Different DNA sequences within this sample yield the same CDR3. The J gene is TRBJ1-1, the V gene TRBV30; TRBD1 agrees at 7 bases. Germline V gives CDR1 GTSNPN, CDR2 SVGIG (reference sequence). The V and J ends lost 2 bases and 1 base, in that order; junction bases with no gene match: 4. CDR3 length: 14 amino acids. The CDR3 protein is CAWSNRGGNTEAFF. The DNA for the CDR3 is TGTGCCTGGAGTAACAGGGGTGGGAACACTGAAGCTTTCTTT.

This chain joins TRBV5-1 and TRBJ1-5, with TRBD1 identical over 11 bases. This CDR3 region has 17 residues. Germline loops: CDR1 SGHRS, CDR2 YFSETQ. The trim removed 0 bases at V and 5 bases at J, leaving 7 bases unmatched. The CDR3 is CASSLGPAGQGDQPQHF. The CDR3 DNA sequence: TGCGCCAGCAGCTTGGGGCCCGCGGGACAGGGGGATCAGCCCCAGCATTTT.

This clone was seen more than once but under ten times. The V gene is TRBV19, the J gene TRBJ2-1, with D possibly being TRBD2 (5 bases). Between the trimmed V and J ends, which lost 5 bases and 6 bases, there was a span of 14 bases. CDR1 LNHDA and CDR2 SQIVND come from the germline V gene (reference sequence). CDR3 length: 14 amino acids. CDR3 residues: CASSVLSSSNEQFF. The CDR3 nucleotides read TGTGCCAGTAGTGTACTATCTAGCAGCAATGAGCAGTTCTTC.

In its sample, this clone was seen a few times. The chain uses TRBV11-1 and TRBJ1-1, with D hard to call. V was cut by 5 bases and J by 7 bases, with 14 bases left in between. The CDR3 length is 13 residues. The germline V gene has CDR1 SGHAT and CDR2 FQDESV (reference sequence). The DNA for the CDR3 is TGTGCCAGCAGCGCCCAACCTACAGTTGAAGCTTTCTTT. This encodes CASSAQPTVEAFF. The full variable domain, its missing parts supplied by reference TRBV11-1 and TRBJ1-1, is EAEVAQSPRYKITEKSQAVAFWCDPISGHATLYWYRQILGQGPELLVQFQDESVVDDSQLPKDRFSAERLKGVDSTLKIQPAELGDSAMYLCASSAQPTVEAFFGQGTRLTVV.

This chain joins TRBV28 and TRBJ1-1; 8 bases are shared with TRBD1. Germline V gene lookup returns CDR1 MDHEN and CDR2 SYDVKM. This CDR3 contains 15 residues. With 6 bases clipped from V and 5 bases from J, the junction kept 11 bases outside the gene matches. The CDR3 bases are TGTGCCAGCAGGACGACAGGGGAAGGCGGGACTGAAGCTTTCTTT. Protein sequence: CASRTTGEGGTEAFF.

This clone was seen only a few times. The chain couples TRBV30 to TRBJ1-1, with 8 bases matching TRBD1. Looked up from germline, CDR1 is GTSNPN and CDR2 is SVGIG (reference sequence). The CDR3 spans 16 residues. Unmatched junction bases numbered 13, after V lost 3 bases and J lost 4 bases. The CDR3 loop reads CAWRNRQGYYATEAFF. CDR3 in DNA: TGTGCCTGGAGGAATAGACAGGGGTATTACGCCACTGAAGCTTTCTTT.

The rearrangement uses TRBV1 and TRBJ1-4. TRBV1 is a known pseudogene. The CDR3 loop spans 13 amino acids. The CDR3 here is CTRSGRGGEKLFF. The CDR3 DNA follows: TGCACCAGAAGTGGGAGGGGGGGAGAAAAACTGTTTTTT.

The genes are TRBV7-3 and TRBJ2-1; a possible D gene is TRBD2 (6 bases). The CDR3 covers 15 residues. Germline V gene sequence: CDR1 SGHTA, CDR2 FQGTGA. Trimming left V 5 bases short and J 5 bases short, with 16 bases between. The CDR3, as DNA: TGTGCCAGCAGCCCAAGGGGCGGGATGAACAATGAGCAGTTCTTC. Protein: CASSPRGGMNNEQFF.

This clone was detected a few times. J is TRBJ2-2 and V is TRBV19; 7 bases fit TRBD1. The trim removed 5 bases at V and 4 bases at J, leaving 19 bases unmatched. The CDR3 totals 19 residues. Germline assignment: CDR1 LNHDA and CDR2 SQIVND (reference sequence). The CDR3 DNA is TGTGCCAGTAGTGACAGTTTCGGTTGGGCAGGGGGATTCACCGGGGAGCTGTTTTTT. Amino acids: CASSDSFGWAGGFTGELFF.

This chain connects TRBV28 to TRBJ2-5, with a tentative D call TRBD1 (5 bases). The CDR3 runs to 14 residues. Germline CDR1 reads MDHEN; CDR2 reads SYDVKM. The V and J ends lost 4 bases and 5 bases respectively, with 14 bases between them. The CDR3 sequence: CASSSFQGWETQYF. The CDR3 bases are TGTGCCAGCAGTTCCTTCCAGGGATGGGAGACCCAGTACTTC. The full variable domain, in which reference TRBV28 and TRBJ2-5 provide the parts outside the CDR3, is DVKVTQSSRYLVKRTGEKVFLECVQDMDHENMFWYRQDPGLGLRLIYFSYDVKMKEKGDIPEGYSVSREKKERFSLILESASTNQTSMYLCASSSFQGWETQYFGPGTRLLVL.

The V gene is TRBV7-3, the J gene TRBJ2-1; D remains unclear. CDR1 SGHTA and CDR2 FQGTGA come from the germline V gene. Trimming removed 2 bases at V and 5 bases at J, with 4 bases between. There are 12 residues in the CDR3. The CDR3 is CASSLFNNEQFF. CDR3 coding DNA: TGTGCCAGCAGCTTATTTAACAATGAGCAGTTCTTC. Looking up the rest from reference TRBV7-3 and TRBJ2-1 gives the full variable domain: GAGVSQTPSNKVTEKGKYVELRCDPISGHTALYWYRQSLGQGPEFLIYFQGTGAADDSGLPNDRFFAVRPEGSVSTLKIQRTERGDSAVYLCASSLFNNEQFFGPGTRLTVL.

This clone was counted between two and nine times. Just one base apart from a much larger clone, this may be a read error. This rearrangement joins TRBV7-9 to TRBJ2-6, with TRBD2 identical over 8 bases. The germline V gene has CDR1 SEHNR and CDR2 FQNEAQ (reference sequence). The CDR3 runs 15 residues. With 6 bases clipped from V and 0 bases from J, the junction kept 1 base outside the gene matches. CDR3 loop: CASRRGGSGANVLTF. The CDR3 DNA reads as TGTGCCAGCAGACGGGGGGGCTCTGGGGCCAACGTCCTGACTTTC.

The chain combines TRBV9 with TRBJ1-5; 8 positions agree with TRBD1. The CDR3 sequence is 14 residues long. Germline V gene data show CDR1 as SGDLS and CDR2 as YYNGEE. Germline trimming cut 3 bases from V and 5 bases from J; bases unmatched to any gene: 4. Here the CDR3 reads CASSAHRGDQPQHF. In DNA form, the CDR3 reads TGTGCCAGCAGCGCCCACAGGGGGGATCAGCCCCAGCATTTT.

This clone was picked up many times. The chain is built from TRBV7-9 and TRBJ2-5; D is unresolved. The CDR3 is 13 amino acids. Trimming pared 1 base from V and 5 bases from J, leaving 8 bases between. CDR1 and CDR2 (germline): SEHNR, FQNEAQ (reference sequence). The CDR3 is CASSLGLGETQYF. The CDR3 bases are TGTGCCAGCAGCTTAGGACTCGGGGAGACCCAGTACTTC. The full variable domain, in which reference TRBV7-9 and TRBJ2-5 provide the parts outside the CDR3, is DTGVSQNPRHKITKRGQNVTFRCDPISEHNRLYWYRQTLGQGPEFLTYFQNEAQLEKSRLLSDRFSAERPKGSFSTLEIQRTEQGDSAMYLCASSLGLGETQYFGPGTRLLVL.

This chain joins TRBV5-6 and TRBJ2-7; 7 nucleotides match TRBD1. The CDR3 has 16 residues. V shed 4 bases, J shed 6 bases, and the junction held 16 bases outside the gene matches. The germline CDR1 and CDR2 sequences are SGHDT and YYEEEE. The DNA of the CDR3 is TGTGCCAGCAGCCGGTGGACAGGTGGGGGAAGGAGCGAGCAGTACTTC. Its protein product is CASSRWTGGGRSEQYF. The variable domain in full, completed from reference TRBV5-6 and TRBJ2-7, reads DAGVTQSPTHLIKTRGQQVTLRCSPKSGHDTVSWYQQALGQGPQFIFQYYEEEERQRGNFPDRFSGHQFPNYSSELNVNALLLGDSALYLCASSRWTGGGRSEQYFGPGTRLTVT.

The chain carries TRBV4-3 and TRBJ2-1; 14 bases are shared with TRBD2. CDR3 size: 18 residues. V was pared by 5 bases and J by 3 bases, with 9 bases of the junction left unmatched. From germline, CDR1 is LGHNA and CDR2 YSLEER. The CDR3: CASSSAGLAGGLYNEQFF. The CDR3, as DNA: TGCGCCAGCAGCTCGGCAGGACTAGCGGGAGGCCTCTACAATGAGCAGTTCTTC.

The J gene is TRBJ1-6, the V gene TRBV30, with D possibly TRBD1 on 6 matching bases. The germline gives CDR1 GTSNPN, CDR2 SVGIG (reference sequence). The length of the CDR3 is 15 residues. The V gene lost 1 base and the J gene lost 4 bases, with 11 bases spanning the gap. CDR3 DNA sequence: TGTGCCTGGAGTGAATCAACAGGGTATAATTCACCCCTCCACTTT. The encoded protein is CAWSESTGYNSPLHF.

This clone was counted only a few times. The rearrangement joins TRBV7-9 to TRBJ2-5; 7 bases map to TRBD1. V lost 1 base to trimming and J lost 1 base; unmatched junction nucleotides: 9. Per the germline V gene, CDR1 is SEHNR and CDR2 is FQNEAQ (reference sequence). The CDR3 has 17 residues. CDR3 bases: TGTGCCAGCAGCTTAGGACTACTAGGGACAGCCCAAGAGACCCAGTACTTC. The encoded protein is CASSLGLLGTAQETQYF.

V usage is TRBV5-6 and J usage is TRBJ2-6; no firm D call. The V end was cut by 2 bases, the J end by 0 bases, with 6 bases between. Germline loops: CDR1 SGHDT, CDR2 YYEEEE. CDR3 length: 15 amino acids. CDR3 sequence (DNA): TGTGCCAGCAGCTTCGGTCGCTCTGGGGCCAACGTCCTGACTTTC. Translation gives CASSFGRSGANVLTF.

Points on this clone: Different DNA sequences within this sample yield the same CDR3. V and J are TRBV2 and TRBJ2-2; perhaps TRBD2 as D (6 bases). The CDR3 is 15 residues long. Between the trimmed V and J ends, which lost 5 bases and 5 bases, there was a span of 15 bases. Germline CDR1 reads SNHLY; CDR2 reads FYNNEI. In nucleotides, the CDR3 is TGTGCCAGCAGTCCTCGGAGGGGCAGGACCGGGGAGCTGTTTTTT. Translated: CASSPRRGRTGELFF.

J is TRBJ2-7 and V is TRBV19, with D perhaps TRBD2 (5 bases). The length of the CDR3 is 16 residues. Trimming stripped 9 bases from V and 2 bases from J, with 23 bases between. CDR1 and CDR2 (germline): LNHDA, SQIVND (reference sequence). The chain's CDR3 is CASSPTRGRLTYEQYF. The CDR3 DNA follows: TGTGCCAGCTCCCCAACCCGAGGGAGACTGACCTACGAGCAGTACTTC.

The chain recombines TRBV7-3 with TRBJ1-3; unclear D gene. The CDR3 is 15 amino acids. Germline V CDR1 and CDR2: SGHTA, FQGTGA. Trimming pared 5 bases from V and 1 base from J, leaving 12 bases between. The DNA for the CDR3 is TGTGCCAGCAGCCCCGGACTAGGGTCTGGAAACACCATATATTTT. Protein sequence: CASSPGLGSGNTIYF.

This clone was detected only a few times. The chain has TRBV28 and TRBJ1-6; D might be TRBD1 (5 bases). Germline CDR1 reads MDHEN; CDR2 reads SYDVKM. CDR3 size: 15 residues. V was clipped by 6 bases and J by 9 bases, with 18 bases between them. CDR3 nucleotides: TGTGCCAGCAGACTCCGGGGGGGACCGGGTTCACCCCTCCACTTT. The encoded protein is CASRLRGGPGSPLHF.

The rearrangement joins TRBV27 to TRBJ2-7; tentatively, D is TRBD2 (7 bases). The CDR3 has 14 amino acids. Per the germline V gene, CDR1 is MNHEY and CDR2 is SMNVEV (reference sequence). Trimming shortened V by 10 bases and J by 1 base, and 17 bases separated the two germline ends. The CDR3 loop reads CATGRGMGSYEQYF. The DNA for the CDR3 is TGTGCCACAGGGAGGGGGATGGGGTCCTACGAGCAGTACTTC.

This clone has more than one count but fewer than ten. The rearrangement joins TRBV4-2 to TRBJ2-5; TRBD2 matches at 15 bases. This CDR3 has 15 amino acids. Trimming removed 8 bases from V and 5 bases from J; junction bases left unmatched: 6. CDR1 and CDR2 from the germline V gene are LGHNA and YNFKEQ. CDR3 coding DNA: TGTGCCAGCGCCAGGACTAGCGGGAGGGGGGAGACCCAGTACTTC. Translation: CASARTSGRGETQYF.

The J gene is TRBJ2-1, the V gene TRBV7-2; D remains ambiguous. Per germline, CDR1 SGHTA and CDR2 FQGNSA. The CDR3 has 15 residues. V lost 3 bases to trimming and J lost 0 bases, with 9 bases between them. The CDR3 bases are TGTGCCAGCAGCTTCACTCCGTACTCCTACAATGAGCAGTTCTTC. Protein: CASSFTPYSYNEQFF.

On this clone: Other nucleotide sequences in the sample specify the same CDR3. This chain uses TRBV29-1 with TRBJ1-2, with a possible D match to TRBD1 (6 bases). Germline V lookup: CDR1 SQVTM, CDR2 ANQGSEA. This CDR3 is 11 amino acids long. V was pared by 2 bases and J by 8 bases, with 9 bases between. Here the CDR3 DNA reads TGCAGCGTTGAAAGGGGGGGCGGCTACACCTTC. The encoded protein is CSVERGGGYTF.

This clone was seen ten or more times. The J gene is TRBJ2-4, the V gene TRBV4-1; D is possibly TRBD2 (5 bases). This CDR3 is built from 17 residues. CDR1 is MGHRA, CDR2 YSYEKL, per germline. With 4 bases removed from V and 0 bases from J, the gap between germline ends came to 16 bases. In nucleotides, the CDR3 is TGCGCCAGCAGCCGAGCTGGACTGATTCTAGCCAAAAACATTCAGTACTTC. It yields the protein CASSRAGLILAKNIQYF.

V and J are TRBV29-1 and TRBJ2-7; D is possibly TRBD1 (5 bases). There are 13 residues in the CDR3. The germline V gene encodes CDR1 SQVTM and CDR2 ANQGSEA. Trimming shortened V by 7 bases and J by 2 bases, and 15 bases separated the two germline ends. The CDR3 DNA sequence: TGCAGCGGGACGACGACAGCCCCCTACGAGCAGTACTTC. It specifies CSGTTTAPYEQYF.

CDR3 in amino acids: CASSQGWLAGQETQYF. The CDR3 bases are TGCGCCAGCAGCCAAGGTTGGCTAGCGGGTCAAGAGACCCAGTACTTC. This chain connects TRBV4-3 to TRBJ2-5; 8 bases are shared with TRBD2. From germline, CDR1 is LGHNA and CDR2 YSLEER. Trimming at V came to 1 base and at J to 2 bases, leaving 6 bases not matched to a gene. The CDR3 is 16 amino acids.

The sample holds many counts of this clone. This sequence joins TRBV13 and TRBJ2-7; D is undetermined. V lost 5 bases to trimming and J lost 0 bases, with 17 bases between them. Germline CDR1 and CDR2: PRHDT and FYEKMQ (reference sequence). The CDR3 is 16 amino acids. CDR3 sequence: CASSDLGSENSYEQYF. CDR3 bases: TGTGCCAGCAGCGATCTCGGGTCAGAAAACTCCTACGAGCAGTACTTC.